These 21 T cell receptor beta chains were sequenced from one sample in a study of PD-1 blockade in classical Hodgkin lymphoma. Every patient relapsed after autologous stem cell transplantation, and brentuximab vedotin exposure varied. The data were produced by immunoSEQ multiplex PCR, yet TCRdb's version contains in-frame clones alone and is incomplete. The repertoire holds more than 35,000 clones, with roughly four fifths as singletons. The starting material was peripheral blood mononuclear cells (PBMCs), obtained at baseline. These TCRs come from a human donor with classical Hodgkin lymphoma.

This rearrangement joins TRBV7-9 to TRBJ1-1; D might be TRBD1 (5 bases). There are 12 residues in the CDR3. V lost 5 bases and J 6 bases, leaving 10 bases between the germline ends. Germline CDR1 reads SEHNR; CDR2 reads FQNEAQ (reference sequence). The chain's CDR3 is CASSVGTSEAFF. As DNA, the CDR3 is TGTGCCAGCAGCGTCGGGACTTCTGAAGCTTTCTTT.

This clone has more than one count but fewer than ten. The V call is TRBV2, the J call TRBJ2-5, with D unclear. The CDR3 runs 13 residues. The germline gives CDR1 SNHLY, CDR2 FYNNEI. The V and J ends lost 2 bases and 1 base respectively, with 5 bases between them. Here the CDR3 reads CASSERVQETQYF. The DNA of the CDR3 is TGTGCCAGCAGTGAAAGAGTCCAAGAGACCCAGTACTTC.

Only a few counts were recorded for this clone. This chain connects TRBV5-1 to TRBJ2-2; weak D call: TRBD2 (6 bases). Germline V gene lookup returns CDR1 SGHRS and CDR2 YFSETQ. With 0 bases removed from V and 5 bases from J, the gap between germline ends came to 11 bases. The CDR3 loop spans 15 amino acids. For the CDR3, the DNA is TGCGCCAGCAGCTTGGCTGAGGCGGGGACCGGGGAGCTGTTTTTT. This gives the protein CASSLAEAGTGELFF.

This clone is judged medium-sized. The chain joins TRBV4-3 to TRBJ2-1; D unresolved. Trimming pared 0 bases from V and 8 bases from J, leaving 11 bases between. Germline CDR1 LGHNA, CDR2 YSLEER. The CDR3 runs 14 residues. For the CDR3, the DNA is TGCGCCAGCAGCCAAGATGGGATACGCGATGAGCAGTTCTTC. Translated, it gives CASSQDGIRDEQFF.

This rearrangement joins TRBV18 to TRBJ2-1; weak D call: TRBD2 (5 bases). Trimming pared 4 bases from V and 2 bases from J, leaving 15 bases between. Germline values: CDR1 KGHSH, CDR2 LQKENI. The CDR3 totals 16 residues. The DNA of the CDR3 is TGTGCCAGCTCACGGAGCCGAGGGAGCGCCTACAATGAGCAGTTCTTC. Translating it yields CASSRSRGSAYNEQFF.

A few counts support this clone. The rearrangement links TRBV28 to TRBJ1-2; no reliable D call. This CDR3 spans 12 amino acids. Between the trimmed V and J ends, which lost 5 bases and 6 bases, there was a span of 10 bases. The germline CDR1 and CDR2 sequences are MDHEN and SYDVKM. CDR3 nucleotides: TGTGCCAGCAGTACCCTCCCTGATGGCTACACCTTC. Translating gives CASSTLPDGYTF.

V gene TRBV5-1 combines with J gene TRBJ1-1; maybe TRBD1 (6 bases). CDR3 length: 16 residues. Germline V gene sequence: CDR1 SGHRS, CDR2 YFSETQ. V was clipped by 5 bases and J by 0 bases, with 17 bases between them. CDR3: CASSSRGDALNTEAFF. The CDR3 coding sequence is TGCGCCAGCAGTAGCAGGGGCGACGCTTTGAACACTGAAGCTTTCTTT.

This sequence joins TRBV5-6 and TRBJ2-5; a weak D match, TRBD1 (7 bases). The V and J ends lost 0 bases and 4 bases respectively, with 10 bases between them. This CDR3 region has 14 residues. Germline V CDR1 and CDR2: SGHDT, YYEEEE. The CDR3 protein is CASSLGQGGETQYF. The CDR3, as DNA: TGTGCCAGCAGCTTGGGGCAGGGGGGAGAGACCCAGTACTTC.

This chain links TRBV13 with TRBJ2-3, with TRBD2 matching over 11 bases. J gave up 0 bases and V 4 bases, and 6 bases lay outside the gene matches. The CDR3 length is 17 residues. Per germline, CDR1 PRHDT and CDR2 FYEKMQ (reference sequence). The CDR3 reads CASSSGLAGPSTDTQYF. As DNA, the CDR3 is TGTGCCAGCAGCTCTGGACTAGCGGGTCCCAGCACAGATACGCAGTATTTT.

This clone has just a few counts. The chain has TRBV14 and TRBJ2-5; D call uncertain. Germline CDR1 is SGHDN and CDR2 is FVKESK. The CDR3 extends over 11 amino acids. V lost 3 bases, J lost 5 bases, and 4 bases lay in between. The CDR3 here is CASSHAETQYF. CDR3 bases: TGTGCCAGCAGCCATGCGGAGACCCAGTACTTC.

About this clone itself: At one boundary the junction diverges from the germline segment, which might be a read error. This sequence joins TRBV10-3 and TRBJ1-4; 9 bases are a match to TRBD1. The CDR3 length is 13 residues. In germline, CDR1 is ENHRY, CDR2 SYGVKD. CDR3 in amino acids: CAISESGTGHLIF. CDR3 bases: TGTGCCATCAGTGAGTCGGGGACAGGGCATTTGATTTTT.

This clone appeared once. V and J are TRBV27 and TRBJ2-7, with D perhaps matching TRBD1 (6 bases). Trimming shortened V by 2 bases and J by 6 bases, and 17 bases separated the two germline ends. This CDR3 is 15 amino acids long. The germline gives CDR1 MNHEY, CDR2 SMNVEV (reference sequence). The CDR3 loop reads CASSLHRQGWGEQYF. The CDR3 DNA sequence: TGTGCCAGCAGTTTACATCGCCAGGGGTGGGGCGAGCAGTACTTC.

The chain has TRBV18 and TRBJ2-1; no clear D gene. V was cut by 2 bases and J by 4 bases, with 9 bases left in between. The CDR3 consists of 14 residues. Germline CDR1 KGHSH, CDR2 LQKENI. DNA of the CDR3: TGTGCCAGCTCACCAATACCGGTTTACAATGAGCAGTTCTTC. It yields the protein CASSPIPVYNEQFF.

This chain connects TRBV29-1 to TRBJ2-1, with 8 positions matching TRBD1. The V gene's germline CDR1 is SQVTM and CDR2 ANQGSEA. Unmatched junction bases numbered 6, after V lost 4 bases and J lost 1 base. The length of the CDR3 is 15 residues. CDR3 nucleotide sequence: TGCAGCGTTGCCGGACAGGGTAGGTCCTACAATGAGCAGTTCTTC. Translated, it gives CSVAGQGRSYNEQFF.

The chain carries TRBV10-3 and TRBJ2-7; 8 positions match TRBD2. The germline V gene has CDR1 ENHRY and CDR2 SYGVKD. There are 14 residues in the CDR3. Unmatched junction bases numbered 10, after V lost 5 bases and J lost 7 bases. CDR3 sequence (DNA): TGTGCCATCAGTCCTGGGGGACTAGTAGGGGAGCAGTACTTC. It translates to CAISPGGLVGEQYF.

The chain employs TRBV6-5 and TRBJ2-1; 10 bases are shared with TRBD2. J gave up 4 bases and V 8 bases, and 5 bases lay outside the gene matches. CDR1 is MNHEY and CDR2 is SVGAGI in the germline V gene. The CDR3 length is 14 residues. The CDR3 bases are TGTGCCAGCCGGTCTAGCGGGAGTTACAATGAGCAGTTCTTC. Its protein is CASRSSGSYNEQFF.

V and J are TRBV7-6 and TRBJ2-5; D might be TRBD2 (5 bases). CDR3 length: 14 amino acids. Germline loops: CDR1 SGHVS, CDR2 FNYEAQ. V was trimmed by 4 bases and J by 5 bases, leaving 14 bases between them. This CDR3 is CASSSRPEGETQYF. CDR3 coding DNA: TGTGCCAGCAGCTCCAGACCCGAGGGTGAGACCCAGTACTTC. Together with reference TRBV7-6 and TRBJ2-5, the CDR3 gives the full variable domain: GAGVSQSPRYKVTKRGQDVALRCDPISGHVSLYWYRQALGQGPEFLTYFNYEAQQDKSGLPNDRFSAERPEGSISTLTIQRTEQRDSAMYRCASSSRPEGETQYFGPGTRLLVL.

About this clone itself: One end of the junction varies from germline; a read error may be responsible. The same CDR3 also results from other DNA sequences found in this sample. This chain links TRBV7-7 with TRBJ2-5; 8 bases match TRBD2. CDR3 length equals 12 residues. Germline CDR1 reads SSHAT; CDR2 reads FNYEAQ (reference sequence). As DNA, the CDR3 is TGTGCTAGCAGCCGGGAGGGAGAGACCCAGTACTTC. Protein product: CASSREGETQYF.

In its sample, this clone was seen a few times. DNA of the CDR3: TGTGCCAGCACCTGGAGGGGACAGGGAAACTATGGCTACACCTTC. Its translation is CASTWRGQGNYGYTF. This rearrangement joins TRBV13 to TRBJ1-2; TRBD1 matches 9 bases. CDR1 and CDR2 (germline): PRHDT, FYEKMQ (reference sequence). The CDR3 covers 15 residues. After removal of 7 bases from V and 2 bases from J, the junction contained 8 bases not matched to a gene.

V gene TRBV6-5 combines with J gene TRBJ1-2, with unresolved D. Germline CDR1 is MNHEY and CDR2 is SVGAGI. Between the trimmed V and J ends, which lost 0 bases and 8 bases, there was a span of 13 bases. This CDR3 has 14 amino acids. CDR3 region: CASSYSSGVQGYTF. CDR3 nucleotides: TGTGCCAGCAGTTACTCTAGCGGGGTCCAAGGCTACACCTTC.

The chain couples TRBV7-9 to TRBJ2-7; 8 positions agree with TRBD2. The germline V gene has CDR1 SEHNR and CDR2 FQNEAQ (reference sequence). V trimming: 4 bases; J trimming: 3 bases; junction bases outside the gene matches: 11. The CDR3 runs 16 residues. This CDR3 reads CASSSAEAGVGYEQYF. The CDR3, as DNA: TGTGCCAGCAGCTCCGCCGAAGCGGGAGTCGGCTACGAGCAGTACTTC.